The 4 T cell receptor beta chains reported below all come from one sample, sequenced in a study of OX40 agonist ivuxolimab in advanced cancers. Produced via immunoSEQ multiplex PCR; TCRdb's table is partial and in-frame only. Here the sample spans 61,000 or so clones, around four fifths being singletons. The sequencing here drew on CD4+ or CD8+ T cells sorted from blood, taken in a trial of the OX40 agonist ivuxolimab. The receptors stem from an adult with an advanced solid tumor such as melanoma, head and neck, liver or kidney cancer.

The rearrangement joins TRBV7-2 to TRBJ1-4, with D uncertain. Germline values: CDR1 SGHTA, CDR2 FQGNSA. Trimming cost V 4 bases and J 5 bases, with 5 bases left between them. The CDR3 runs to 12 residues. The CDR3 DNA reads TGTGCCAGCAGCTCGGGCAATGAAAAACTGTTTTTT. Amino acids: CASSSGNEKLFF.

The V and J genes are TRBV18 and TRBJ2-5; D remains ambiguous. Per the germline V gene, CDR1 is KGHSH and CDR2 is LQKENI. V lost 6 bases and J lost 2, with 13 bases in between. The length of the CDR3 is 14 residues. The CDR3 protein is CASSLSALQETQYF. In nucleotides, the CDR3 is TGTGCCAGCTCCCTTTCTGCCCTGCAAGAGACCCAGTACTTC.

This clone came up once. The chain is built from TRBV19 and TRBJ1-1; D uncertain. Trimming took 1 base from V and 3 from J, leaving 6 bases between them. This CDR3 contains 13 residues. Germline loops: CDR1 LNHDA, CDR2 SQIVND (reference sequence). The CDR3 loop is CASSIVRDTEAFF. CDR3 DNA sequence: TGTGCCAGTAGTATAGTAAGGGACACTGAAGCTTTCTTT. The full variable domain, its missing parts supplied by reference TRBV19 and TRBJ1-1, is DGGITQSPKYLFRKEGQNVTLSCEQNLNHDAMYWYRQDPGQGLRLIYYSQIVNDFQKGDIAEGYSVSREKKESFPLTVTSAQKNPTAFYLCASSIVRDTEAFFGQGTRLTVV.

This clone was observed a handful of times. The rearrangement links TRBV2 to TRBJ1-5, with D maybe TRBD1 (6 bases). The CDR3 extends over 13 amino acids. Germline V CDR1 and CDR2: SNHLY, FYNNEI. Trimming shortened V by 7 bases and J by 1 base, and 8 bases separated the two germline ends. The CDR3 DNA reads as TGTGCCAGCATCAGGGGAAGCAATCAGCCCCAGCATTTT. This codes for CASIRGSNQPQHF.